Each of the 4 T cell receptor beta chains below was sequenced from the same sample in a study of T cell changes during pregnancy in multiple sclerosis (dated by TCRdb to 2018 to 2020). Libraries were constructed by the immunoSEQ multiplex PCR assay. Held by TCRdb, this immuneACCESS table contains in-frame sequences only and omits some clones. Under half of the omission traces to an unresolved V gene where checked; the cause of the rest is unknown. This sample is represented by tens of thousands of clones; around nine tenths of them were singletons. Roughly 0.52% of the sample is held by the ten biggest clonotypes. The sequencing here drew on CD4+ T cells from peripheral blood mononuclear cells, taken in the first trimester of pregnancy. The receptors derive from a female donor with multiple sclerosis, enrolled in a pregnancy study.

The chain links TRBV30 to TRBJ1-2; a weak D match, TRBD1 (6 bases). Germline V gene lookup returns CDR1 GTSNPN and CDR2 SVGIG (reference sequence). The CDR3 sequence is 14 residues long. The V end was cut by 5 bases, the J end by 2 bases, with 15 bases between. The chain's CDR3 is CAWGPPQGNYGYTF. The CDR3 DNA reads TGTGCCTGGGGCCCCCCTCAGGGGAACTATGGCTACACCTTC. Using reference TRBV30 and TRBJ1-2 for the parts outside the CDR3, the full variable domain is SQTIHQWPATLVQPVGSPLSLECTVEGTSNPNLYWYRQAAGRGLQLLFYSVGIGQISSEVPQNLSASRPQDRQFILSSKKLLLSDSGFYLCAWGPPQGNYGYTFGSGTRLTVV.

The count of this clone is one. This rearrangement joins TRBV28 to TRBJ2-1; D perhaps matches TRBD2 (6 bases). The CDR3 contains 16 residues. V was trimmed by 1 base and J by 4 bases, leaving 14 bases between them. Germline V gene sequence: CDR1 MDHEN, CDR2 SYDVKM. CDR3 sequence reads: CASSLFGGGGYNEQFF. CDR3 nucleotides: TGTGCCAGCAGTTTATTTGGGGGTGGGGGGTACAATGAGCAGTTCTTC.

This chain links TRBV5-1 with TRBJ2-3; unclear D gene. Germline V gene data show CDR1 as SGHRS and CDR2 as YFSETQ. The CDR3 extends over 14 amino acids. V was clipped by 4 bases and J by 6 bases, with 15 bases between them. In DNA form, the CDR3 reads TGCGCCAGCAGCCAGGCATCCCATAAGGATACGCAGTATTTT. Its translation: CASSQASHKDTQYF.

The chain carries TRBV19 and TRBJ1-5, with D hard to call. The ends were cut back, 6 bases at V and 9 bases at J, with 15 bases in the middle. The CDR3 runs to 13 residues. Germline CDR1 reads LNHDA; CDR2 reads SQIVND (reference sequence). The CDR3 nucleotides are TGTGCCAGTAGGGACGAAGAGGGTCGGCCCCAGCATTTT. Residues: CASRDEEGRPQHF.